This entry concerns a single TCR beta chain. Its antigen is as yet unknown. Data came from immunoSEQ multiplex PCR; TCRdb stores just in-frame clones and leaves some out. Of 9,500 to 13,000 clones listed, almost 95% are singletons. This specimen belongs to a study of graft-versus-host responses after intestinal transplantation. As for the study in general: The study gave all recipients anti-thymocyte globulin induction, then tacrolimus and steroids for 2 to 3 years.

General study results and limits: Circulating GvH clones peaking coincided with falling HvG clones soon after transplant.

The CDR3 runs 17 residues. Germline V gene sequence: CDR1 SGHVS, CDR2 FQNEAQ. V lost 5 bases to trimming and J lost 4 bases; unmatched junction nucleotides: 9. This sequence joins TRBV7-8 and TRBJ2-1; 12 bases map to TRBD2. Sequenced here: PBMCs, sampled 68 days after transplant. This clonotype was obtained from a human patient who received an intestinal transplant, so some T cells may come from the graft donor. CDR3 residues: CASSPSGTSGPYNEQFF. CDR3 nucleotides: TGTGCCAGCAGCCCCTCGGGGACTAGCGGGCCTTACAATGAGCAGTTCTTC.